This passage covers 26 T cell receptor beta chains from one sample sequenced in a study of Graves' ophthalmopathy and Graves' hyperthyroidism. Amplification from RNA transcripts yielded the TCR beta CDR3 regions. First-round RT-PCR relied on HTBI primers, and a second-round multiplex PCR came next. TCRdb itself ran the multiplex PCR reads through MiXCR, one entry per CDR3 protein. The sample carries some 410,000 distinct CDR3 sequences, 20% to 25% recorded once. The sequencing input was peripheral blood. The source is a woman aged 18-35 years with stable Graves' hyperthyroidism.

The chain has TRBV6-2 or TRBV6-3 and TRBJ1-1; a weak D match, TRBD1 (5 bases). Trimming took 2 bases from V and 7 from J, leaving 11 bases between them. Germline lookup yields CDR1 MNHEY and CDR2 SVGEGT. This CDR3 is built from 13 residues. The CDR3 here is CASSYGTSSEAFF. As DNA, the CDR3 is TGTGCCAGCAGTTACGGGACGAGCAGTGAAGCTTTCTTT.

This clonotype has ten or more counts. The rearrangement links TRBV28 to TRBJ2-7; D is unclear. The germline V gene has CDR1 MDHEN and CDR2 SYDVKM. The CDR3 spans 14 residues. Trimming removed 2 bases at V and 0 bases at J, with 8 bases between. CDR3 nucleotide sequence: TGTGCCAGCAGTTTAAGCAGGATCTCCTACGAGCAGTACTTC. This codes for CASSLSRISYEQYF.

As for this clonotype: Germline and junction disagree at one end, which may indicate a read error. The chain has TRBV6-1 and TRBJ2-7; no clear D gene. The germline CDR1 and CDR2 sequences are MNHNS and SASEGT. This CDR3 spans 14 amino acids. In DNA form, the CDR3 reads TGTGCCAGCGGTGAAGGTCACCAGCACTACGAGCAGTACTTC. Translating it yields CASGEGHQHYEQYF.

The V and J genes are TRBV19 and TRBJ1-1, with TRBD1 as a possible D gene (6 bases). The ends were cut back, 6 bases at V and 0 bases at J, with 17 bases in the middle. The CDR3 has 16 amino acids. Germline V CDR1 and CDR2: LNHDA, SQIVND (reference sequence). CDR3 sequence: CASRGGGRGMNTEAFF. The CDR3 nucleotides are TGTGCCAGTAGGGGCGGCGGCAGGGGAATGAACACTGAAGCTTTCTTT.

The sample holds many counts of this clonotype. The V call is TRBV12-3 or TRBV12-4, the J call TRBJ1-1; D not certain. V was pared by 3 bases and J by 1 base, with 6 bases between. This CDR3 has 13 residues. The CDR3, as DNA: TGTGCCAGCAGTTTTTCTGAGAACACTGAAGCTTTCTTT. Its protein is CASSFSENTEAFF.

The sample holds many counts of this clonotype. The gene calls are TRBV7-3 and TRBJ2-2, with TRBD2 matching over 14 bases. Germline assignment: CDR1 SGHTA and CDR2 FQGTGA. The ends lost 5 bases at V and 7 bases at J; junction bases unmatched: 12. CDR3 size: 18 residues. Here the CDR3 reads CASSPTGLAGVLGGELFF. The CDR3, as DNA: TGTGCCAGCAGCCCTACGGGACTAGCGGGAGTATTGGGCGGGGAGCTGTTTTTT.

The genes are TRBV4-1 and TRBJ1-2, with D perhaps TRBD1 (5 bases). Trimming took 1 base from V and 3 from J, leaving 9 bases between them. Germline CDR1 and CDR2: MGHRA and YSYEKL. CDR3 size: 14 residues. The CDR3 spells CASSQVGTDYGYTF. CDR3 nucleotide sequence: TGCGCCAGCAGCCAAGTCGGGACGGACTATGGCTACACCTTC.

This clonotype has a count of ten or more. The rearrangement joins TRBV3-2 to TRBJ2-5; the DNA was not compared with TRBD1, the D call given in the table. TRBV3-2 is designated a pseudogene. The CDR3 contains 16 residues. CDR3 residues: CASSQGDSARGKTQYF. The CDR3 DNA reads TGTGCCAGCAGCCAGGGGGACAGTGCTCGGGGAAAGACCCAGTACTTC.

This clonotype was recorded at least ten times. This chain links TRBV25-1 with TRBJ1-2; D call uncertain. V was trimmed by 3 bases and J by 4 bases, leaving 9 bases between them. The germline CDR1 and CDR2 sequences are MGHDK and SYGVNS. The CDR3 has 13 residues. CDR3: CASSEDRSYGYTF. The DNA of the CDR3 is TGTGCCAGCAGTGAGGATCGGAGCTATGGCTACACCTTC.

This clonotype was found many times. The V gene is TRBV2, the J gene TRBJ2-5, with TRBD2 identical over 10 bases. This CDR3 region has 15 residues. The V and J ends lost 7 bases and 1 base, in that order; junction bases with no gene match: 6. The germline V gene has CDR1 SNHLY and CDR2 FYNNEI. CDR3 residues: CASNPSGRLQETQYF. The CDR3 DNA is TGTGCCAGCAATCCTAGCGGGAGACTCCAAGAGACCCAGTACTTC.

This clonotype has at least ten counts. This sequence may be a read error, since a much larger clone differs from it by one base. Here the CDR3 reads CASRPGTGAYEQYF. In DNA form, the CDR3 reads TGTGCCAGCAGACCCGGGACAGGGGCCTACGAGCAGTACTTC. This chain joins TRBV27 and TRBJ2-7; TRBD1 aligns across 10 bases. Losses at the gene ends were 6 bases for V and 2 bases for J; bases not matched to a gene: 4. The length of the CDR3 is 14 residues. Per the germline V gene, CDR1 is MNHEY and CDR2 is SMNVEV (reference sequence).

Ten or more counts support this clonotype. The V gene is TRBV5-1, the J gene TRBJ1-2; a possible D gene is TRBD1 (5 bases). CDR3 size: 14 residues. V was shortened by 6 bases and J by 6 bases, with 18 bases between the two germline ends. Germline CDR1 reads SGHRS; CDR2 reads YFSETQ. The CDR3 loop reads CASKREGDPDGYTF. For the CDR3, the DNA is TGCGCCAGCAAACGAGAAGGGGATCCGGATGGCTACACCTTC.

There are many counts of this clonotype. The genes are TRBV12-3 or TRBV12-4 and TRBJ2-5, with 10 positions matching TRBD2. J lost 5 bases, V lost 5 bases, and 8 bases had no gene match. CDR3 length equals 15 residues. The CDR3 coding sequence is TGTGCCAGCAGTCCCCAGCGGGAGGGTTCGGAGACCCAGTACTTC. This encodes CASSPQREGSETQYF.

At least ten counts were recorded for this clonotype. This chain uses TRBV28 with TRBJ1-2, with D hard to call. CDR3 length: 16 amino acids. The V gene's germline CDR1 is MDHEN and CDR2 SYDVKM. Trimming pared 5 bases from V and 6 bases from J, leaving 22 bases between. CDR3 nucleotide sequence: TGTGCCAGCAGTCTTCCGGGCGGCGCCTTAAACGATGGCTACACCTTC. It yields the protein CASSLPGGALNDGYTF.

This clonotype was found many times. V usage is TRBV20-1 and J usage is TRBJ2-7; tentative D call: TRBD1 (6 bases). In germline, CDR1 is DFQATT, CDR2 SNEGSKA (reference sequence). CDR3 size: 13 residues. V was shortened by 4 bases and J by 4 bases, with 14 bases between the two germline ends. Here the CDR3 DNA reads TGCAGTGCTAAGCGACAGGTCGGGTACGAGCAGTACTTC. This codes for CSAKRQVGYEQYF.

Many counts were recorded for this clonotype. The chain has TRBV20-1 and TRBJ2-2; D may be TRBD1 (5 bases). The CDR3 loop spans 14 amino acids. From germline, CDR1 is DFQATT and CDR2 SNEGSKA (reference sequence). V lost 0 bases and J lost 7, with 12 bases in between. The CDR3 region has the DNA TGCAGTGCTAGAGATCCGACAGTCAGCGGGGAGCTGTTTTTT. Amino acids: CSARDPTVSGELFF.

This clonotype has just a few counts. The V gene is TRBV30, the J gene TRBJ1-2; no definite D call. Germline CDR1 reads GTSNPN; CDR2 reads SVGIG (reference sequence). The CDR3 has 14 residues. Trimming took off 7 bases at V and 8 bases at J, with 23 bases between the two ends. CDR3 DNA sequence: TGTGCCTCCTACCCCAATGTAGTCGCTCGAGGCTACACCTTC. It codes for CASYPNVVARGYTF.

This clonotype was observed a few times. J is TRBJ2-5 and V is TRBV5-1; 8 bases match TRBD1. The CDR3 covers 15 residues. J lost 5 bases, V lost 0 bases, and 6 bases had no gene match. CDR1 and CDR2 from the germline V gene are SGHRS and YFSETQ. The CDR3 reads CASSLGQGFGETQYF. The CDR3, as DNA: TGCGCCAGCAGCTTGGGACAGGGGTTTGGGGAGACCCAGTACTTC.

V usage is TRBV18 and J usage is TRBJ2-7; D unresolved. V was cut by 3 bases and J by 0 bases, with 12 bases left in between. This CDR3 is built from 15 residues. Germline V gene lookup returns CDR1 KGHSH and CDR2 LQKENI. The CDR3 bases are TGTGCCAGCTCACCGGGAAAACTCCGCTCCTACGAGCAGTACTTC. Its translation: CASSPGKLRSYEQYF. Variable domain in full (rest from reference TRBV18 and TRBJ2-7): NAGVMQNPRHLVRRRGQEARLRCSPMKGHSHVYWYRQLPEEGLKFMVYLQKENIIDESGMPKERFSAEFPKEGPSILRIQQVVRGDSAAYFCASSPGKLRSYEQYFGPGTRLTVT.

The table lists this clonotype with a few counts. A read error may produce the germline difference seen at one junction end. The genes are TRBV28 and TRBJ1-1; D unclear. This CDR3 region has 14 residues. The germline V gene has CDR1 MDHEN and CDR2 SYDVKM. The CDR3: CASSFDWTATEALF. The DNA of the CDR3 is TGTGCCAGCAGTTTCGACTGGACGGCCACTGAAGCTCTCTTT.

This clonotype turned up a few times. The chain employs TRBV6-2 or TRBV6-3 and TRBJ1-5, with a possible D match to TRBD1 (5 bases). CDR3 length: 14 residues. The V end lost 4 bases, the J end lost 5 bases, and 12 bases lay between the germline ends. Germline CDR1 is MNHEY and CDR2 is SVGEGT. CDR3 bases: TGTGCCAGCAGTTCGGTCAGGGTCCATCAGCCCCAGCATTTT. Amino acid sequence: CASSSVRVHQPQHF.

The chain couples TRBV5-5 to TRBJ2-5; 12 positions agree with TRBD2. The CDR3 has 17 residues. Germline assignment: CDR1 SGHKS and CDR2 YYEKEE (reference sequence). Losses at the gene ends were 0 bases for V and 4 bases for J; bases not matched to a gene: 7. CDR3 coding DNA: TGTGCCAGCAGCTTGGGACTAGCGGGAGTCGGGAGAGAGACCCAGTACTTC. This gives the protein CASSLGLAGVGRETQYF.

The table lists this clonotype with many counts. This rearrangement joins TRBV10-3 to TRBJ2-7; D is unclear. The CDR3 length is 13 residues. CDR1 is ENHRY, CDR2 SYGVKD, per germline. V was clipped by 8 bases and J by 4 bases, with 15 bases between them. The DNA for the CDR3 is TGTGCCATCCGATTAGACTCACCTTACGAGCAGTACTTC. Amino acid sequence: CAIRLDSPYEQYF.

This clonotype appeared many times. The genes are TRBV18 and TRBJ2-7; a possible D gene is TRBD1 (5 bases). The CDR3 is made up of 14 amino acids. The V end was cut by 2 bases, the J end by 5 bases, with 13 bases between. The V gene's germline CDR1 is KGHSH and CDR2 LQKENI. CDR3 sequence: CASSPGVQDNEQYF. DNA of the CDR3: TGTGCCAGCTCACCAGGGGTACAGGACAACGAGCAGTACTTC.

This rearrangement joins TRBV11-1 to TRBJ1-1; TRBD1 matches 9 bases. V shed 6 bases, J shed 6 bases, and the junction held 11 bases outside the gene matches. In germline, CDR1 is SGHAT, CDR2 FQDESV (reference sequence). This CDR3 spans 15 amino acids. The DNA for the CDR3 is TGTGCCAGCAGTCGGAACAGGGGGCGCGTCGCTGAAGCTTTCTTT. Amino acid sequence: CASSRNRGRVAEAFF.

Points on this clonotype: At one of its ends the junction is not consistent with the germline gene, which may arise from a read error. This chain uses TRBV12-3 or TRBV12-4 with TRBJ2-7; no clear D. The CDR3 has 12 residues. The CDR3 is CASSLYSHEQYF. CDR3 DNA sequence: TGTGCCAGCAGTTTATACTCCCACGAGCAGTACTTC.